A selection of T cell receptor beta chains follows, all from one sample in a study of metastatic and nonmetastatic thyroid tumors. TCRdb re-processed the PCR reads through MiXCR. The data hold over 20,000 clones, with roughly 31% observed a single time. The sequencing sample was made of blood. The receptors stem from a female donor with papillary thyroid cancer or a benign thyroid nodule (not recorded which). Some clones in this sample may be carry-over from other donors' samples. Each CDR3 is given with its conserved first and last residue. A D gene is named only where the DNA matches it firmly. Clone size is given for some rows only: seen once, a few or many times, or a class if the clone is expanded.

d_gene,abundance,v_gene,len,j_gene,CDR3nt,CDR3aa
TRBD2,many,TRBV7-9,19,TRBJ2-1,TGTGCCAGCACCCTCAGGACTAGCGGGGAGTACCTCTCCTACAATGAGCAGTTCTTC,CASTLRTSGEYLSYNEQFF
-,-,TRBV20-1,13,TRBJ2-7,TGCAGTGCTAGAGACAGACAGGTCTACGAGCAGTACTTC,CSARDRQVYEQYF
TRBD2,many,TRBV5-4,15,TRBJ2-3,TGTGCCAGCAGCTGGGGACTAGCCCCCACAGATACGCAGTATTTT,CASSWGLAPTDTQYF
TRBD1,medium-sized,TRBV6-5,15,TRBJ2-7,TGTGCCAGCAGTTACGCGACAGGGGGCGGGAATGAGCAGTACTTC,CASSYATGGGNEQYF
-,many,TRBV28,15,TRBJ2-5,TGTGCCAGCAGTACCTACTCGGGACCCCGAGAGACCCAGTACTTC,CASSTYSGPRETQYF
TRBD2,few,TRBV6-5,15,TRBJ2-3,TGTGCCAGCAGTTACTCTAGCGGGGGGGCAGATACGCGGTATTTT,CASSYSSGGADTRYF
-,many,TRBV18,13,TRBJ2-3,TGTGCCAGCTCACCATCCCGTGAAGATACGCAGTATTTT,CASSPSREDTQYF
-,medium-sized,TRBV6-5,16,TRBJ1-1,TGTGCCAGCAGTTACTCGAGGGGAGAAATGAACACTGAAGCTTTCTTT,CASSYSRGEMNTEAFF
TRBD1,medium-sized,TRBV6-1,15,TRBJ1-6,TGTGCCAGCAGTGAATTGGACAGGGGGAGTTCACCCCTCCACTTT,CASSELDRGSSPLHF
-,-,TRBV18,16,TRBJ2-2,TGTGCCAGCTCACCGGATCTCGTCGCGAACACCGGGGAGCTGTTTTTT,CASSPDLVANTGELFF
-,medium-sized,TRBV4-3,16,TRBJ2-3,TGCGCCAGCAGCCAAGATTGGGACATGGAAGCAGATACGCAGTATTTT,CASSQDWDMEADTQYF
-,medium-sized,TRBV7-2,15,TRBJ1-3,TGTGCCAGCAGCCCCTATTCAAGCTCTGGAAACACCATATATTTT,CASSPYSSSGNTIYF
-,-,TRBV11-2,16,TRBJ2-1,TGTGCCAGCAGCCGATGGGGAGAAAGCTCCTACAATGAGCAGTTCTTC,CASSRWGESSYNEQFF
-,-,TRBV5-1,16,TRBJ2-4,TGCGCCAGCAGCCATTCTACAGGTCGGGTCCAAAACATTCAGTACTTC,CASSHSTGRVQNIQYF
-,-,TRBV19,16,TRBJ1-1,TGTGCCAGTAGTAAACTGGGACATCTCATGAATACTGAAGCTTTCTTT,CASSKLGHLMNTEAFF
-,-,TRBV25-1,11,TRBJ1-1,TGTGCCAGCAGTGTAGGGACTGAAGCTTTCTTT,CASSVGTEAFF
TRBD1,few,TRBV12-3/TRBV12-4,14,TRBJ1-5,TGTGCCGTCTTCTGCTTGACAGGGGACCAGCCCCAGCATTTT,CAVFCLTGDQPQHF
-,many,TRBV20-1,15,TRBJ1-3,TGCAGTGCTAGCGAAGGGCGACTCTCTGGAAACACCATATATTTT,CSASEGRLSGNTIYF
-,medium-sized,TRBV6-1,14,TRBJ2-5,TGTGCCAGCAGGCGGGACCTTCCCCAAGAGACCCAGTACTTC,CASRRDLPQETQYF
TRBD2,few,TRBV6-1,15,TRBJ2-1,TGTGCCAGCAGCCCCGGGACTAGCGGGATCAATGAGCAGTTCTTC,CASSPGTSGINEQFF
-,many,TRBV9,15,TRBJ1-5,TGTGCCAGCAGCGTAAGGCAGGGACCCCCCCAGCCCCAGCATTTT,CASSVRQGPPQPQHF
-,-,TRBV20-1,14,TRBJ1-4,TGCAGTGCTAGAGATGCGCAGCTTAATGAAAAACTGTTTTTT,CSARDAQLNEKLFF
TRBD1,many,TRBV3-1,21,TRBJ1-5,TGTGCCAGCAGCCCCAAGGGTTCGTTCATAAACGACAGGGCAGGAGATCAGCCCCAGCATTTT,CASSPKGSFINDRAGDQPQHF
-,-,TRBV2,12,TRBJ2-7,TGTGCCAGCAGTGTATTCTCCTACGAGCAGTACTTC,CASSVFSYEQYF